Below, 3 T cell receptor beta chains from the same sample are listed, as sequenced in a study of cytomegalovirus exposure and HLA in healthy donors. The PCR had 60 Vbeta and 13 Jbeta primers. Profiled with immunoSEQ multiplex PCR; TCRdb holds only in-frame clones, not every one. The sample contains 65,000 to 90,000 clones, around 75% of which appear only once. Sequencing input: PBMCs. Every receptor here comes from a man in his sixties or seventies in good health and CMV-seronegative.

This clone was seen a handful of times. The chain is built from TRBV10-3 and TRBJ1-1; D possibly corresponds to TRBD1 (5 bases). V lost 2 bases and J 11 bases, leaving 15 bases between the germline ends. Germline values: CDR1 ENHRY, CDR2 SYGVKD. The CDR3 totals 13 residues. In DNA form, the CDR3 reads TGTGCCATCAGTGAGGTGGCAACAGGTCGCGCTTTCTTT. Its protein is CAISEVATGRAFF.

The chain joins TRBV13 to TRBJ1-2, with 7 bases identical to TRBD1. Germline V gene data show CDR1 as PRHDT and CDR2 as FYEKMQ (reference sequence). Trimming cost V 1 base and J 12 bases; bases outside gene matches: 14. There are 15 residues in the CDR3. As DNA, the CDR3 is TGTGCCAGCAGCTTAGAAGGAGGTGGTAGGGGGCTAAACACCTTC. It specifies CASSLEGGGRGLNTF.

The V and J genes are TRBV7-9 and TRBJ2-1, with TRBD1 as a possible D gene (6 bases). V shed 5 bases and J shed 4 bases, with 18 bases lying between them. Looked up from germline, CDR1 is SEHNR and CDR2 is FQNEAQ (reference sequence). This CDR3 contains 16 residues. The CDR3 sequence: CASSGLDRDPYNEQFF. The DNA for the CDR3 is TGTGCCAGCAGCGGGTTGGACAGAGACCCTTACAATGAGCAGTTCTTC.